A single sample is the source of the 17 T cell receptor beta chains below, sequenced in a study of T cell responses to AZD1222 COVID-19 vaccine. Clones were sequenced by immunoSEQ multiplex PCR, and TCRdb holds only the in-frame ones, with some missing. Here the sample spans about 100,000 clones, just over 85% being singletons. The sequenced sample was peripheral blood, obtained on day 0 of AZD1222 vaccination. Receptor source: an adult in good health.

The CDR3 DNA reads TGTGCCAGCAGCTTACCCGGTGAAGGGGCGAACACCGGGGAGCTGTTTTTT. It translates to CASSLPGEGANTGELFF. The gene calls are TRBV7-6 and TRBJ2-2; D may be TRBD1 (5 bases). Trimming left V 2 bases short and J 0 bases short, with 13 bases between. The germline V gene has CDR1 SGHVS and CDR2 FNYEAQ. This CDR3 contains 17 residues.

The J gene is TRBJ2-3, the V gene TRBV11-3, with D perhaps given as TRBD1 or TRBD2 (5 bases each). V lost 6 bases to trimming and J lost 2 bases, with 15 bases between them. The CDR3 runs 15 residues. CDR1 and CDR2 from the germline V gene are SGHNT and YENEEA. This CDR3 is CASSSGTDNTDTQYF. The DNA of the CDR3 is TGTGCCAGCAGTTCCGGGACGGATAACACAGATACGCAGTATTTT. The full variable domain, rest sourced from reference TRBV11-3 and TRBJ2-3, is EAGVVQSPRYKIIEKKQPVAFWCNPISGHNTLYWYLQNLGQGPELLIRYENEEAVDDSQLPKDRFSAERLKGVDSTLKIQPAELGDSAVYLCASSSGTDNTDTQYFGPGTRLTVL.

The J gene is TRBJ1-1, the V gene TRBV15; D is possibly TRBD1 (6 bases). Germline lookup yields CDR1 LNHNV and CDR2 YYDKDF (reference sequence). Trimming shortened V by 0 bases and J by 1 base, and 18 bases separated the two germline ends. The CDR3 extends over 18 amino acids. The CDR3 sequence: CATSRDQIEGVSNTEAFF. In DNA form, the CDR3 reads TGTGCCACCAGCAGAGATCAGATAGAGGGGGTATCGAACACTGAAGCTTTCTTT.

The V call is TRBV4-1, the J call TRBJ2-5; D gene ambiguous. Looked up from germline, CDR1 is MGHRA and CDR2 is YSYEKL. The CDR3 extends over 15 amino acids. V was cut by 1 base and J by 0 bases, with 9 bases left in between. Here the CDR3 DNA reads TGCGCCAGCAGCCAAGCTACGACGTACCAAGAGACCCAGTACTTC. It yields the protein CASSQATTYQETQYF.

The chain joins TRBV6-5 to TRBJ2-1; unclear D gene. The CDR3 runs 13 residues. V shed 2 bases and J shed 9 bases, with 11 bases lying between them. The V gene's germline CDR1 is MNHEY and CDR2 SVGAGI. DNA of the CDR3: TGTGCCAGCAGTTACATCAAGAATGGTGAGCAGTTCTTC. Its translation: CASSYIKNGEQFF.

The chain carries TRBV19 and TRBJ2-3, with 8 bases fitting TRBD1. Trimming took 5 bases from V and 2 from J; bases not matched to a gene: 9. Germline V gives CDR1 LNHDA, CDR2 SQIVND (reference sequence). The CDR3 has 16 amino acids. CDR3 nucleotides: TGTGCCAGTAGTCCCGGGACAGGTCTTTTCACAGATACGCAGTATTTT. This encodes CASSPGTGLFTDTQYF.

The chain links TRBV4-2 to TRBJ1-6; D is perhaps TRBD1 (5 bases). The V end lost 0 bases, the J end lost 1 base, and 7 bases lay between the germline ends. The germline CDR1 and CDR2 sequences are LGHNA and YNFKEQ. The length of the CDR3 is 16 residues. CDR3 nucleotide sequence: TGTGCCAGCAGCCAAGACGCAGGGTCCTATAATTCACCCCTCCACTTT. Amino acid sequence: CASSQDAGSYNSPLHF.

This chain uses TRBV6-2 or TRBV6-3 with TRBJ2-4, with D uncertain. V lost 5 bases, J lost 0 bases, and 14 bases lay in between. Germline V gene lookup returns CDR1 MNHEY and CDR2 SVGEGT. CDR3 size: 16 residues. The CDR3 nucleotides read TGTGCCAGCAGTCCCGTGGATCGGCTAGCCAAAAACATTCAGTACTTC. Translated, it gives CASSPVDRLAKNIQYF.

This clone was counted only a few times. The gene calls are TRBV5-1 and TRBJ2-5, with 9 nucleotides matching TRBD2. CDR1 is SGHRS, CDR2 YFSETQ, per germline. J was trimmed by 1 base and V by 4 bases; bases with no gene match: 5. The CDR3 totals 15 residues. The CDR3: CASSRTSDSQETQYF. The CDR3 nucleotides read TGCGCCAGCAGCAGGACTAGCGATTCCCAAGAGACCCAGTACTTC.

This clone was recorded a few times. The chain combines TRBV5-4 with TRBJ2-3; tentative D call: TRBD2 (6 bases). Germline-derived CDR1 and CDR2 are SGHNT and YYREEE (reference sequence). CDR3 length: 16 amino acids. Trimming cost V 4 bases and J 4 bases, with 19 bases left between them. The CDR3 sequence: CASSPGDRFRADTQYF. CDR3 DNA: TGTGCCAGCAGCCCGGGGGACCGCTTCCGCGCAGATACGCAGTATTTT.

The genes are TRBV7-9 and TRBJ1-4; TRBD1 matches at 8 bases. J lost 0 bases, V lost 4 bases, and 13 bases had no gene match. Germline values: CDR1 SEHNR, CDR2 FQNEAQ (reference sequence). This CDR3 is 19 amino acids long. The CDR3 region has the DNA TGTGCCAGCAGCTCGGGGACAGGCGCCTCTTTATCAACTAATGAAAAACTGTTTTTT. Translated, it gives CASSSGTGASLSTNEKLFF.

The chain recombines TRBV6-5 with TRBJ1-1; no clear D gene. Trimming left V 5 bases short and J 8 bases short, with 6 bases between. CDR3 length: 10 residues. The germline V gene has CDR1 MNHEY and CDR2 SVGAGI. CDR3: CASSTREAFF. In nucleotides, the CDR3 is TGTGCCAGCAGTACCCGAGAAGCTTTCTTT.

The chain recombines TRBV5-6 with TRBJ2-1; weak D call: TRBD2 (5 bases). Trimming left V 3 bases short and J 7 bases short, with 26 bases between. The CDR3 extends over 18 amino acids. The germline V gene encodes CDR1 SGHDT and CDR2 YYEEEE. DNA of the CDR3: TGTGCCAGCAGCTCGGGTGGTTATTCGGTAGCGATGGGGAATGAGCAGTTCTTC. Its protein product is CASSSGGYSVAMGNEQFF.

The CDR3 spells CATALDLGYTF. DNA of the CDR3: TGTGCCACTGCGCTGGACTTAGGCTACACCTTC. This chain links TRBV11-3 with TRBJ1-2; D gene unclear. Germline lookup yields CDR1 SGHNT and CDR2 YENEEA. The CDR3 loop spans 11 amino acids. Deletions cut 10 bases from V and 8 bases from J, with 14 bases between.

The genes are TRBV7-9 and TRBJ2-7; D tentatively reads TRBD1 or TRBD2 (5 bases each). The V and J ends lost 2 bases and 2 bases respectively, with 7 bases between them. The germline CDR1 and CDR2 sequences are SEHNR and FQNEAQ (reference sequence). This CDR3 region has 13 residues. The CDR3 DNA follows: TGTGCCAGCAGCTTACAGGGACCCTACGAGCAGTACTTC. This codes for CASSLQGPYEQYF.

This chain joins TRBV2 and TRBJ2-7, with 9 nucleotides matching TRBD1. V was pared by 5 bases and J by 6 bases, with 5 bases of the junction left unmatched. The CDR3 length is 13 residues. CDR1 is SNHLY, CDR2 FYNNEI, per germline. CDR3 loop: CASSTTGGGEQYF. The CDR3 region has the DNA TGTGCCAGCAGTACAACAGGGGGCGGCGAGCAGTACTTC.

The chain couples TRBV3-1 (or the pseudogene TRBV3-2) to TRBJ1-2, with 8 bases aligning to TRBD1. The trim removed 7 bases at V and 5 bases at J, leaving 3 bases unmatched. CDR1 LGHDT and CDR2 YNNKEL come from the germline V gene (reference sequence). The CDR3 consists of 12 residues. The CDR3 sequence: CASTTGGYGYTF. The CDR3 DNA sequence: TGTGCCAGCACAACAGGGGGGTATGGCTACACCTTC.